This T cell receptor (beta chain) was identified in a study of glioma-infiltrating T cells. Using RNA template, CDR3s of TCR alpha and beta were amplified with iRepertoire arm-PCR. One-step reverse transcription and amplification started from approximately 100-400 ng of tissue mRNA or PBMC total RNA. A single record per CDR3 protein comes from TCRdb applying MiXCR to the multiplex PCR reads. The sample holds some 190,000 distinct CDR3 sequences; approximately 30% are singletons and the top ten take about 19%. The V end was cut by 6 bases, the J end by 4 bases, with 16 bases between. This CDR3 is built from 15 residues. The V gene's germline CDR1 is MDHEN and CDR2 SYDVKM. In this sample, this clonotype turned up many times. Its antigen is not known. Overall study findings and caveats: Very few CDR3 sequences were shared between tissue and blood.

The sample consisted of glioma tissue, nonneoplastic brain tissue, or PBMCs (not recorded which). The chain uses TRBV28 and TRBJ2-1; no reliable D call. The clonotype comes from a human donor with low-grade glioma or glioblastoma, undergoing nonglioma brain surgery, or in good health (not recorded which). The CDR3 protein is CASSYATRAYNEQFF. CDR3 DNA: TGTGCCAGCAGCTATGCAACCAGAGCTTACAATGAGCAGTTCTTC.